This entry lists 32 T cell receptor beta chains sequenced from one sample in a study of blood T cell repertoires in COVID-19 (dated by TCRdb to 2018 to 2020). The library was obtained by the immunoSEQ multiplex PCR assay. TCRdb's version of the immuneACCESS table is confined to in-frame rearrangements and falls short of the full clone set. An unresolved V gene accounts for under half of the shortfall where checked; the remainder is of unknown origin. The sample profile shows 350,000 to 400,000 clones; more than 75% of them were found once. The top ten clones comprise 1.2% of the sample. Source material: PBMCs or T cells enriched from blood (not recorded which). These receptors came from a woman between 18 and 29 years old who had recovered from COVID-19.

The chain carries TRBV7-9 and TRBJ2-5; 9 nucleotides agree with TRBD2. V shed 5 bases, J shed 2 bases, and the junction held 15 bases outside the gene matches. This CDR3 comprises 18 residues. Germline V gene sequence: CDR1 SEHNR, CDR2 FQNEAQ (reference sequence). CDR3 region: CASSPRPSGEPSQETQYF. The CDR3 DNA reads TGTGCCAGCAGCCCTCGTCCTAGCGGGGAACCTAGTCAAGAGACCCAGTACTTC.

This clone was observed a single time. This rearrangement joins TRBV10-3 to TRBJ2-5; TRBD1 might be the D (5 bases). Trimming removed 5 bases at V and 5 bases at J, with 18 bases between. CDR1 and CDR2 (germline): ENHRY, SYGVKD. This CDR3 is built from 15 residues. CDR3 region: CAISPLGAGRETQYF. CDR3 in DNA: TGTGCCATCAGTCCCCTAGGGGCTGGAAGGGAGACCCAGTACTTC.

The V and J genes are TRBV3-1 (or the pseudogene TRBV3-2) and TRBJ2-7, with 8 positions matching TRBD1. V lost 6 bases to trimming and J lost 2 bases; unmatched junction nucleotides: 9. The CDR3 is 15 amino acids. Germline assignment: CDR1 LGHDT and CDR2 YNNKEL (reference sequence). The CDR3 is CASRLSGQEAYEQYF. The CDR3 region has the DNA TGTGCCAGCAGGCTGTCGGGACAGGAGGCCTACGAGCAGTACTTC.

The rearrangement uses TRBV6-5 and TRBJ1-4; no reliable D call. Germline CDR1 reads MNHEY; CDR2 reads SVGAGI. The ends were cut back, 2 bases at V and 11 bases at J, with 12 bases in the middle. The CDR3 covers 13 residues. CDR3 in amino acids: CASSYVRAGKLFF. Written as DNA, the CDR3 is TGTGCCAGCAGTTACGTCAGAGCCGGGAAACTGTTTTTT.

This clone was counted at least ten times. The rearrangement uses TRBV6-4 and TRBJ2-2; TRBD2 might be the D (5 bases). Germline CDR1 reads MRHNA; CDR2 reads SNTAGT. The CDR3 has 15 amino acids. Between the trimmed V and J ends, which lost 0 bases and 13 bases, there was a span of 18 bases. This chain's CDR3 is CASSDSEKGGLRLFF. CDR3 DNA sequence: TGTGCCAGCAGTGACTCGGAAAAGGGCGGACTTAGGCTGTTTTTT.

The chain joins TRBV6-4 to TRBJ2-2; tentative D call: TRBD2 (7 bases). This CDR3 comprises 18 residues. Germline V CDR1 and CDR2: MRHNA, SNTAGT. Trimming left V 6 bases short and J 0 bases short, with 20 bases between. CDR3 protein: CASRAKGGQIANTGELFF. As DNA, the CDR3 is TGTGCCAGCAGAGCCAAGGGGGGGCAGATAGCGAACACCGGGGAGCTGTTTTTT.

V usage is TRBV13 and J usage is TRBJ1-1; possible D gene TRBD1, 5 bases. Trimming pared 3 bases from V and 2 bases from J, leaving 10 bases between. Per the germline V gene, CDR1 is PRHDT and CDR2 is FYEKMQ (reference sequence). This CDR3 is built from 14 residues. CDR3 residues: CASSFRVPNTEAFF. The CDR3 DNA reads TGTGCCAGCAGCTTCAGGGTACCCAACACTGAAGCTTTCTTT.

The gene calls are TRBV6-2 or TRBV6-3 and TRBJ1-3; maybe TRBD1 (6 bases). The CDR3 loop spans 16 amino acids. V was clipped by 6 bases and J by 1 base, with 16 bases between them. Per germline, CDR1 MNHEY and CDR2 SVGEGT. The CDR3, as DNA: TGTGCCAGCAGCGGTGGGACATCCGTATCTGGAAACACCATATATTTT. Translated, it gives CASSGGTSVSGNTIYF.

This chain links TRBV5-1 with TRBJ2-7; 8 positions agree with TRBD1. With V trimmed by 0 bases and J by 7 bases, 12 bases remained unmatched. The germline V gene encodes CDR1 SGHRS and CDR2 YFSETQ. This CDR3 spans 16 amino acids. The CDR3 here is CASSLEMTGALPEQYF. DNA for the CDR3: TGCGCCAGCAGCTTGGAGATGACAGGGGCCCTTCCGGAGCAGTACTTC.

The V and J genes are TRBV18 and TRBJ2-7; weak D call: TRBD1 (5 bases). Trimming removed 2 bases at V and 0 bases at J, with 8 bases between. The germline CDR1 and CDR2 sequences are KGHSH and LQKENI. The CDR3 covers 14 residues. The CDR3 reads CASSPMQGSYEQYF. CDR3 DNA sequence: TGTGCCAGCTCACCAATGCAGGGCTCCTACGAGCAGTACTTC.

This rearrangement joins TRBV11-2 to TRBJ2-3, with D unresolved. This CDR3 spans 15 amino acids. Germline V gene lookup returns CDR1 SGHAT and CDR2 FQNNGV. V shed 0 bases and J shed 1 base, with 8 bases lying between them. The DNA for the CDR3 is TGTGCCAGCAGCTTAGAACAGCCTGGCACAGATACGCAGTATTTT. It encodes CASSLEQPGTDTQYF.

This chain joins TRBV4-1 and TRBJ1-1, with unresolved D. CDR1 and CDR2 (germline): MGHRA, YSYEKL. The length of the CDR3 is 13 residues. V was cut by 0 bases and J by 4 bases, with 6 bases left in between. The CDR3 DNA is TGCGCCAGCAGCCAAGAGGCGGTCACTGAAGCTTTCTTT. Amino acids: CASSQEAVTEAFF.

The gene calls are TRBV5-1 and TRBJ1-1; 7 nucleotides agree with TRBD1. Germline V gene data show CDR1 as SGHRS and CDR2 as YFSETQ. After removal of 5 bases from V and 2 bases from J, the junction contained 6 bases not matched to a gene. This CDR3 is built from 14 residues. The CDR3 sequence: CASRPGTVNTEAFF. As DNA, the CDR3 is TGCGCCAGCAGGCCCGGGACAGTAAACACTGAAGCTTTCTTT.

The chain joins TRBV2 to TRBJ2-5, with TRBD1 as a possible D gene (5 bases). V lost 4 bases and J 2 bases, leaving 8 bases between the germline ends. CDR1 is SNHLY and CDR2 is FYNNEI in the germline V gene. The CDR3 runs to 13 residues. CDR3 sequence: CASSGGVQETQYF. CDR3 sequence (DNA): TGTGCCAGCAGTGGGGGCGTACAAGAGACCCAGTACTTC.

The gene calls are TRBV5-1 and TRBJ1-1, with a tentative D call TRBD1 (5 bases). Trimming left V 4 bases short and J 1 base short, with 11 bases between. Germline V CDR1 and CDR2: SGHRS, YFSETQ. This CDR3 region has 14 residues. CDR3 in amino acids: CASSHPGQNTEAFF. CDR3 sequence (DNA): TGCGCCAGCAGCCACCCCGGACAGAACACTGAAGCTTTCTTT.

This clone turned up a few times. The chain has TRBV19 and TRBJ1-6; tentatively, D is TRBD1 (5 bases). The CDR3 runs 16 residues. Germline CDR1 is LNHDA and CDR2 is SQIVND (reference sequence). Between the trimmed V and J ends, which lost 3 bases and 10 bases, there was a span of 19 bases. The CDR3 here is CASSIGGKGEASPLHF. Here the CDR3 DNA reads TGTGCCAGTAGTATCGGGGGAAAGGGTGAGGCCTCACCCCTCCACTTT.

CDR3 sequence reads: CASTLLAGAYEQYF. Here the CDR3 DNA reads TGTGCCAGCACCTTACTAGCGGGGGCCTACGAGCAGTACTTC. V is TRBV2 and J is TRBJ2-7; 11 bases line up with TRBD2. Germline loops: CDR1 SNHLY, CDR2 FYNNEI. V shed 7 bases and J 2 bases; nucleotides not matched to a gene: 4. This CDR3 region has 14 residues.

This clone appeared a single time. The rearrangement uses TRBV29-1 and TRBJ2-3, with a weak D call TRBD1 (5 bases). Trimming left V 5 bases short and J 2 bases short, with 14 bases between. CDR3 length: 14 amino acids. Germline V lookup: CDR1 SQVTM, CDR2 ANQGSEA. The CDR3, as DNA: TGCAGCGTTACGGTTTCGACAGACACAGATACGCAGTATTTT. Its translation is CSVTVSTDTDTQYF.

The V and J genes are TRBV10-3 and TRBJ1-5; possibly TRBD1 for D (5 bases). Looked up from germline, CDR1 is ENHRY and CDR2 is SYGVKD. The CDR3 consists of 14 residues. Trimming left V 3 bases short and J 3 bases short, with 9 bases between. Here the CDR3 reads CAISEGVANQPQHF. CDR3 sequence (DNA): TGTGCCATCAGTGAAGGGGTAGCCAATCAGCCCCAGCATTTT.

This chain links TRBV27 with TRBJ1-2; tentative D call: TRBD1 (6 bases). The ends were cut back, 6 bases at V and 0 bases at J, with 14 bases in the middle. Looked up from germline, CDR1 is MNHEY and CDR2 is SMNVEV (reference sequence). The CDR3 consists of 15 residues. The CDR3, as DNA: TGTGCCAGCAGCCTCGTCCAGGGGACTAACTATGGCTACACCTTC. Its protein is CASSLVQGTNYGYTF.

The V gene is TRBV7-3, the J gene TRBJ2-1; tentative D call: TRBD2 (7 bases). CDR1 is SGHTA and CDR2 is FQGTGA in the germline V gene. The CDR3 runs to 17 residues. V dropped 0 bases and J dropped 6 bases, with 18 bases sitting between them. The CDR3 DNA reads TGTGCCAGCAGCTTAACGACGGTTCGGGGGGCCGGCAATGAGCAGTTCTTC. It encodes CASSLTTVRGAGNEQFF.

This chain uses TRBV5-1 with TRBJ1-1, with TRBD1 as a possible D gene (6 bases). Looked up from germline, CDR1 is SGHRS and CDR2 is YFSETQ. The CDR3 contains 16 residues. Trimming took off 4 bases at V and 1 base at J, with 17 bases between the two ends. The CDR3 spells CASSTFPIQGNTEAFF. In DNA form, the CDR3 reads TGCGCCAGCAGCACATTCCCAATACAGGGGAACACTGAAGCTTTCTTT.

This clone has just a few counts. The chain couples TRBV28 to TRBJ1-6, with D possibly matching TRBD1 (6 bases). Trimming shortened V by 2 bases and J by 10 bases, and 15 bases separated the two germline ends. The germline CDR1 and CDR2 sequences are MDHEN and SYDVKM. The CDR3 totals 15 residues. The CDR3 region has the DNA TGTGCCAGCAGTTTACGGCAGGGGCTAAGCTCACCCCTCCACTTT. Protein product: CASSLRQGLSSPLHF. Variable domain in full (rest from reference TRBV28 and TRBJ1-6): DVKVTQSSRYLVKRTGEKVFLECVQDMDHENMFWYRQDPGLGLRLIYFSYDVKMKEKGDIPEGYSVSREKKERFSLILESASTNQTSMYLCASSLRQGLSSPLHFGNGTRLTVT.

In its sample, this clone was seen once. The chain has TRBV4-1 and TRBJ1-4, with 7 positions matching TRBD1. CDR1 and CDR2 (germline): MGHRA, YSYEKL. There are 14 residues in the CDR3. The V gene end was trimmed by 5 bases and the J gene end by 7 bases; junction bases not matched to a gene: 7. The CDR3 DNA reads TGCGCCAGCAGCTCCGACAGGGTCGGTGAAAAACTGTTTTTT. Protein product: CASSSDRVGEKLFF.

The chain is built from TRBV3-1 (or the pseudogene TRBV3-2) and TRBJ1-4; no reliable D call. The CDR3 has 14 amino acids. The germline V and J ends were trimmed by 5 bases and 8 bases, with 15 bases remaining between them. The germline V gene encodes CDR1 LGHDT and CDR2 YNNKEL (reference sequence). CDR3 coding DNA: TGTGCCAGCAGCTATCTAGGTGTCGAAGAAAAACTGTTTTTT. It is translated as CASSYLGVEEKLFF.

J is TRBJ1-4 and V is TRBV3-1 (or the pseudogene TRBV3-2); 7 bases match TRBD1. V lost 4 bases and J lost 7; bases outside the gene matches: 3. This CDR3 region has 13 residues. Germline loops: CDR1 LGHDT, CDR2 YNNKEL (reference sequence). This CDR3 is CASSRQGGEKLFF. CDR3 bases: TGTGCCAGCAGCCGGCAGGGGGGTGAAAAACTGTTTTTT.

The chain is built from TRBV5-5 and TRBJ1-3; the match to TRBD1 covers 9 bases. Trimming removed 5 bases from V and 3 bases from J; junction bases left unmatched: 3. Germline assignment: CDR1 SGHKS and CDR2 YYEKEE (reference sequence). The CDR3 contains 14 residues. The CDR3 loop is CASSWDRDGNTIYF. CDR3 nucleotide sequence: TGTGCCAGCAGTTGGGACAGGGATGGAAACACCATATATTTT.

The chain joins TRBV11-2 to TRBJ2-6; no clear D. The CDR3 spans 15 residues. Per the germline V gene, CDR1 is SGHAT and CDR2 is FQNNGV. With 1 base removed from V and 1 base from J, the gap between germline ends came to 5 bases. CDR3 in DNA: TGTGCCAGCAGCTTAGCCCCGTCTGGGGCCAACGTCCTGACTTTC. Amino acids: CASSLAPSGANVLTF. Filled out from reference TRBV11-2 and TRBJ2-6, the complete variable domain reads EAGVAQSPRYKIIEKRQSVAFWCNPISGHATLYWYQQILGQGPKLLIQFQNNGVVDDSQLPKDRFSAERLKGVDSTLKIQPAKLEDSAVYLCASSLAPSGANVLTFGAGSRLTVL.

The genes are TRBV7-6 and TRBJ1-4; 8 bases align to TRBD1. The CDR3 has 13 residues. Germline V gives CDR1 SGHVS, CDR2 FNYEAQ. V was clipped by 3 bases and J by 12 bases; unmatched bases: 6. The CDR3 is CASSFQGAGELFF. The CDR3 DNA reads TGTGCCAGCAGCTTCCAGGGGGCGGGGGAACTGTTTTTT.

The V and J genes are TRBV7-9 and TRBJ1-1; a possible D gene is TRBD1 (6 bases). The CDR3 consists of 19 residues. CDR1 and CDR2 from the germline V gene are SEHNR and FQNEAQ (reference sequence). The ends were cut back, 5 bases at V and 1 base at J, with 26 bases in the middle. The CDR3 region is CASSTRGHPGLDPNTEAFF. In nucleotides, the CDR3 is TGTGCCAGCAGCACTAGGGGACACCCCGGGCTCGACCCGAACACTGAAGCTTTCTTT.

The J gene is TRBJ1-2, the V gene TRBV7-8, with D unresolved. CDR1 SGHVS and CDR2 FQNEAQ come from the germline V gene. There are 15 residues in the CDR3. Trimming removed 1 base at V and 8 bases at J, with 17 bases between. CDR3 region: CASSLEPGSSTGYTF. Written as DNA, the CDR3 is TGTGCCAGCAGCTTAGAGCCAGGATCCTCTACCGGCTACACCTTC.

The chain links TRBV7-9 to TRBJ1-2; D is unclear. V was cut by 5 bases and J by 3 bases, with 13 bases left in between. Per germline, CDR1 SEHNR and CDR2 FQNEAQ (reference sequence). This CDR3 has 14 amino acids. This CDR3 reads CASSNSEIDYGYTF. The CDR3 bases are TGTGCCAGCAGCAACTCCGAGATCGACTATGGCTACACCTTC.